This T cell receptor (beta chain) is from a study of molecular identifiers for immune sequencing clone quantification listed by TCRdb under 2018. Regarding the study in general: In a replicate experiment, RNA from around 20,000 or 100,000 naive CD8 T cells was split into five aliquots, four of which were sequenced. The study was a methods study using CD8 T cells to benchmark molecular-identifier clustering-based TCR repertoire sequencing (MIDCIRS) and TCR RNA copy counting. Paper-wide results and their limitations: When barcode sub-clustering was not used, chimeric consensus sequences inflated TCR diversity, with chimeras reaching as high as 47%. Modeling indicated around 2.7 TCR RNA copies recovered per cell, compared with about ten by digital PCR, which implies a capture efficiency of 25% to 35%. In CMV-specific effector cells, clones with more than 20 RNA copies contained over 99% of molecules, whereas in naive cells such clones contained under 1% of molecules. The naive libraries included spiked-in Jurkat TCR RNA (roughly nine copies' worth), and this Jurkat TCR RNA is not part of the donor repertoire. Highly expanded clone sizes could be underestimated if identical TCR molecules share a barcode. Spiked-in Jurkat TCR RNA equal to a single cell's worth was reported to be detectable even within 1,200,000 naive CD8 T cells.

Libraries of naive CD8 T cells were generated from about 20,000 to 1,000,000 sorted cells, with 10%, 30% or 50% of the purified RNA used. Naive CD8 T cells, defined as CD8+CD4-CCR7+CD45RA+, were FACS-sorted into RLT Plus buffer on a BD FACSAria II. Detection sensitivity was tested by spiking Jurkat RNA equal to some 10 TCR copies' worth into samples containing 20,000-1,000,000 naive CD8 T cells. Enrichment of CD8 T cells was done with RosetteSep CD8+ T Cell Enrichment Cocktail plus Ficoll-Paque, and ACK red cell lysis came afterward. Library preparation employed PCR. The sequencing machine was an Illumina HiSeq 4000. Bulk TCR libraries were generated as previously described, with the TCR primers listed in Table S5 used. The Qiagen AllPrep DNA/RNA kit was used to purify total RNA. Before analysis, reads from multiple sequencing runs of the same library were pooled. The authors processed their data as follows. Reads were retained only if the reads had an exact TCR constant sequence, and the retained reads were trimmed to 150 nt and grouped according to their 12-nt molecular barcodes. Reads inside each barcode group were sub-clustered using a 15% Levenshtein threshold, and a quality-weighted consensus sequence was constructed for each RNA molecule. Non-functional sequences were discarded, and so were lower-count sequences lying one edit away from another sequence. Barcode sub-clusters with fewer than 20% of the maximum read count were removed, based on fitting two negative binomial distributions. The public sequencing data were trimmed at Q25 with fastp and processed into clonotypes with MiXCR by TCRdb, which kept only in-frame beta chains. CDR3 protein duplicates are merged, each entry listing the most common genes and DNA. TCRdb assigned the V and J calls; the authors' analysis was not used. Counted in this sample were around 460,000 distinct CDR3 sequences; about 22% of them appeared once. The top ten clonotypes cover approximately 0.8% of the sample.

Between the V and J ends, shortened by 4 bases and 2 bases respectively, the junction contains 6 bases. According to the germline V gene, CDR1 reads MNHEY and CDR2 reads SVGAGI. Spanning cysteine to phenylalanine, the CDR3 consists of 12 amino acids. Left in the record is the CDR3 DNA by itself, 36 bases read in frame from the first base. This clonotype was seen repeatedly, ten times or more. There is no known antigen for this receptor. Base qualities were left out, and no much larger clone turns up one base away. The V and J genes are TRBV6-5 and TRBJ2-7; the D gene is unclear. The sample consisted of naive CD8+ T cells from blood, with Jurkat cell RNA spiked in. According to the study, the label for this sample's cell subset or site signals: FACS-sorted CD8+CD4-CCR7+CD45RA+ naive T cells. This TCR was sampled from a human donor in good health. Some libraries in this study had Jurkat cell RNA spiked in. The CDR3 in this case is CASSSPAYEQYF. The DNA is TGTGCCAGCAGTTCCCCAGCCTACGAGCAGTACTTC.